The 30 T cell receptor beta chains below come from one sample, sequenced in a study of T cell responses to AZD1222 COVID-19 vaccine (dated by TCRdb to the early 2020s). The library was obtained by the immunoSEQ multiplex PCR assay. TCRdb obtained this table from immuneACCESS and retained in-frame rearrangements with V and J assigned. These tables miss some clones; where compared with another copy, unresolved V genes account for less than half of the shortfall, and the remainder is unexplained. The table for this sample lists tens of thousands of clones; roughly 87% of them were counted only once. 9.3% of the sample belongs to the ten largest clones. According to the study, the label for this sample's time point signals: about 28 days (+/-7) after the second vaccine dose. The sample was peripheral blood, taken 28 days after the second AZD1222 dose. The source is an adult who received the AZD1222 COVID-19 vaccine.

The V gene is TRBV7-2, the J gene TRBJ2-5; D is perhaps TRBD1 (5 bases). This CDR3 is built from 15 residues. The V and J ends lost 5 bases and 1 base respectively, with 14 bases between them. The germline V gene encodes CDR1 SGHTA and CDR2 FQGNSA. The CDR3 loop reads CASSRRQIGQETQYF. The CDR3 DNA is TGTGCCAGCAGCCGCCGACAGATCGGCCAAGAGACCCAGTACTTC.

The chain employs TRBV29-1 and TRBJ1-5; TRBD1 matches 7 bases. J was trimmed by 2 bases and V by 4 bases; bases with no gene match: 2. The germline gives CDR1 SQVTM, CDR2 ANQGSEA. The CDR3 extends over 13 amino acids. The CDR3 coding sequence is TGCAGCGTTGCGGGACAGCGCAATCAGCCCCAGCATTTT. This encodes CSVAGQRNQPQHF.

The CDR3 nucleotides are TGTGCCATCAGCGAGGACAGGACGAATTCACCCCTCCACTTT. Its protein is CAISEDRTNSPLHF. This rearrangement joins TRBV10-3 to TRBJ1-6, with 7 nucleotides matching TRBD1. This CDR3 is built from 14 residues. After removal of 6 bases from V and 7 bases from J, the junction contained 6 bases not matched to a gene. In germline, CDR1 is ENHRY, CDR2 SYGVKD.

The chain uses TRBV30 and TRBJ1-6; D unresolved. CDR1 and CDR2 from the germline V gene are GTSNPN and SVGIG (reference sequence). This CDR3 has 14 residues. V shed 4 bases and J shed 8 bases, with 15 bases lying between them. CDR3 DNA: TGTGCCTGGACCCCGGGCCTAGGTGATTCACCCCTCCACTTT. Translated: CAWTPGLGDSPLHF.

The chain links TRBV20-1 to TRBJ2-7; D uncertain. The V and J ends lost 3 bases and 0 bases respectively, with 12 bases between them. CDR1 and CDR2 from the germline V gene are DFQATT and SNEGSKA (reference sequence). CDR3 size: 14 residues. The CDR3 DNA reads TGCAGTGCTAGTTACCTAAAAGGCTCCTACGAGCAGTACTTC. Amino acid sequence: CSASYLKGSYEQYF.

The V and J genes are TRBV7-2 and TRBJ1-3; D is ambiguous. Germline V gene data show CDR1 as SGHTA and CDR2 as FQGNSA. This CDR3 is 16 amino acids long. Trimming left V 1 base short and J 2 bases short, with 12 bases between. DNA of the CDR3: TGTGCCAGCAGCTTAGATCCGGTCGCCCCTGGAAACACCATATATTTT. Protein sequence: CASSLDPVAPGNTIYF.

This chain joins TRBV9 and TRBJ1-2, with D tentatively TRBD1 (5 bases). Trimming took off 0 bases at V and 0 bases at J, with 6 bases between the two ends. Germline CDR1 and CDR2: SGDLS and YYNGEE. The CDR3 totals 14 residues. The CDR3 loop is CASSVGGTNYGYTF. CDR3 nucleotides: TGTGCCAGCAGCGTAGGGGGGACTAACTATGGCTACACCTTC.

The chain couples TRBV6-5 to TRBJ2-1, with TRBD1 matching 11 bases. The CDR3 covers 16 residues. The V gene's germline CDR1 is MNHEY and CDR2 SVGAGI. V shed 2 bases, J shed 2 bases, and the junction held 2 bases outside the gene matches. The CDR3 nucleotides are TGTGCCAGCAGTTACGCGGACAGGGGGCCCTACAATGAGCAGTTCTTC. Protein sequence: CASSYADRGPYNEQFF.

V gene TRBV7-2 combines with J gene TRBJ2-5; D is unclear. Trimming stripped 1 base from V and 5 bases from J, with 14 bases between. CDR3 length: 15 amino acids. Germline V gene data show CDR1 as SGHTA and CDR2 as FQGNSA. CDR3 amino acids: CASSLGGIDRETQYF. DNA of the CDR3: TGTGCCAGCAGCTTAGGTGGAATTGATCGGGAGACCCAGTACTTC.

The chain carries TRBV28 and TRBJ2-7; TRBD1 matches 8 bases. V dropped 5 bases and J dropped 4; count of bases not matched to a gene: 13. The CDR3 covers 16 residues. Germline CDR1 and CDR2: MDHEN and SYDVKM. This CDR3 reads CASSPTGAQNLYEQYF. CDR3 sequence (DNA): TGTGCCAGCAGTCCGACAGGGGCCCAAAACCTTTACGAGCAGTACTTC.

The rearrangement uses TRBV5-1 and TRBJ1-5; 8 bases are a match to TRBD1. This CDR3 has 15 residues. CDR1 SGHRS and CDR2 YFSETQ come from the germline V gene. Germline trimming cut 0 bases from V and 7 bases from J; bases unmatched to any gene: 6. The CDR3 protein is CASSLVPGGAQPQHF. The CDR3 DNA sequence: TGCGCCAGCAGCTTGGTTCCAGGGGGCGCGCAGCCCCAGCATTTT.

This clone was observed once. CDR3 DNA: TGTGCCAGTAGCACCCCTGGGGGGCCCACTGAAGCTTTCTTT. Protein: CASSTPGGPTEAFF. The chain has TRBV19 and TRBJ1-1, with D possibly being TRBD1 (6 bases). Germline assignment: CDR1 LNHDA and CDR2 SQIVND (reference sequence). V lost 6 bases and J 4 bases, leaving 15 bases between the germline ends. The CDR3 totals 14 residues.

The rearrangement joins TRBV6-5 to TRBJ2-3; weak D call: TRBD2 (6 bases). The length of the CDR3 is 16 residues. V lost 0 bases to trimming and J lost 4 bases, with 14 bases between them. Germline values: CDR1 MNHEY, CDR2 SVGAGI. CDR3 in DNA: TGTGCCAGCAGTTACTCGGGCGGGACTGTGGCAGATACGCAGTATTTT. It yields the protein CASSYSGGTVADTQYF.

This clone was observed a single time. This CDR3 reads CASSLSLRVYEQYV. For the CDR3, the DNA is TGTGCCAGCAGCTTAAGCTTGAGGGTTTACGAGCAGTACGTC. This chain links TRBV7-8 with TRBJ2-7, with D possibly TRBD2 on 5 matching bases. CDR1 and CDR2 from the germline V gene are SGHVS and FQNEAQ. CDR3 length: 14 amino acids. Trimming left V 2 bases short and J 4 bases short, with 12 bases between.

The J gene is TRBJ2-3, the V gene TRBV9; D is possibly TRBD2 (6 bases). Deletions cut 0 bases from V and 0 bases from J, with 11 bases between. The CDR3 sequence is 16 residues long. Germline CDR1 and CDR2: SGDLS and YYNGEE. The DNA for the CDR3 is TGTGCCAGCAGCGTAGGGGGCGGGGACAGCACAGATACGCAGTATTTT. Its protein is CASSVGGGDSTDTQYF.

This sequence joins TRBV5-4 and TRBJ2-3; 7 bases are a match to TRBD1. The CDR3 is made up of 14 amino acids. Trimming at V came to 5 bases and at J to 0 bases, leaving 3 bases not matched to a gene. Germline V gene lookup returns CDR1 SGHNT and CDR2 YYREEE (reference sequence). The CDR3 coding sequence is TGTGCCAGCAGACCGGGACAGAGCACAGATACGCAGTATTTT. Encoded protein: CASRPGQSTDTQYF.

The rearrangement uses TRBV11-3 and TRBJ2-1; TRBD2 aligns across 7 bases. There are 14 residues in the CDR3. Germline V gives CDR1 SGHNT, CDR2 YENEEA. J was trimmed by 8 bases and V by 0 bases; bases with no gene match: 4. The CDR3: CASSLDIGRDEQFF. The CDR3 region has the DNA TGTGCCAGCAGCTTAGATATAGGGAGGGATGAGCAGTTCTTC.

This chain connects TRBV11-2 to TRBJ2-5; 9 positions match TRBD2. CDR3 length: 16 amino acids. V lost 5 bases and J lost 5; bases outside the gene matches: 12. Germline CDR1 reads SGHAT; CDR2 reads FQNNGV. The CDR3 is CASSLILPGLAETQYF. CDR3 sequence (DNA): TGTGCCAGCAGCCTAATCCTACCGGGACTAGCTGAGACCCAGTACTTC.

The chain is built from TRBV6-2 or TRBV6-3 and TRBJ2-3; a possible D gene is TRBD2 (6 bases). CDR1 and CDR2 from the germline V gene are MNHEY and SVGEGT. This CDR3 comprises 16 residues. Trimming took 2 bases from V and 2 from J, leaving 14 bases between them. CDR3 region: CASSYGSRRATDTQYF. CDR3 coding DNA: TGTGCCAGCAGTTACGGTTCAAGGAGGGCCACAGATACGCAGTATTTT.

This chain joins TRBV24-1 and TRBJ2-2; TRBD2 agrees at 7 bases. Trimming cost V 4 bases and J 6 bases; bases outside gene matches: 4. The CDR3 sequence is 14 residues long. Germline-derived CDR1 and CDR2 are KGHDR and SFDVKD. This chain's CDR3 is CATSDRLASGELFF. Here the CDR3 DNA reads TGTGCCACCAGTGACAGACTAGCCTCCGGGGAGCTGTTTTTT.

This clone was seen only a few times. V is TRBV19 and J is TRBJ1-1, with D maybe TRBD1 (5 bases). The CDR3 runs to 14 residues. In germline, CDR1 is LNHDA, CDR2 SQIVND (reference sequence). Trimming cost V 2 bases and J 2 bases, with 9 bases left between them. The CDR3 DNA reads as TGTGCCAGTAGTATACAGGGCGTCAACACTGAAGCTTTCTTT. Translation gives CASSIQGVNTEAFF.

This chain connects TRBV7-9 to TRBJ1-2; 8 positions agree with TRBD1. Germline V CDR1 and CDR2: SEHNR, FQNEAQ (reference sequence). Trimming cost V 11 bases and J 2 bases; bases outside gene matches: 7. The CDR3 runs 13 residues. CDR3 in amino acids: CAGQRTGNYGYTF. The CDR3 nucleotides are TGTGCCGGCCAGCGGACAGGGAACTATGGCTACACCTTC.

This clone was seen a few times. The chain carries TRBV6-5 and TRBJ2-5; 7 nucleotides line up with TRBD1. The length of the CDR3 is 15 residues. The germline gives CDR1 MNHEY, CDR2 SVGAGI. V trimming: 2 bases; J trimming: 4 bases; junction bases outside the gene matches: 7. CDR3: CASSYTQGIGETQYF. Here the CDR3 DNA reads TGTGCCAGCAGTTACACACAGGGGATTGGAGAGACCCAGTACTTC.

The V gene is TRBV10-1, the J gene TRBJ2-7; possible D gene TRBD2, 5 bases. In germline, CDR1 is WNHNN, CDR2 SYGVQD (reference sequence). This CDR3 is built from 14 residues. V lost 3 bases and J 1 base, leaving 10 bases between the germline ends. For the CDR3, the DNA is TGCGCCAGCAGTGACTTTAGCGATTCCTACGAGCAGTACGTC. This translates into CASSDFSDSYEQYV.

The rearrangement uses TRBV6-5 and TRBJ1-1, with D maybe TRBD1 (5 bases). The germline CDR1 and CDR2 sequences are MNHEY and SVGAGI. With 6 bases removed from V and 3 bases from J, the gap between germline ends came to 17 bases. The CDR3 is made up of 15 amino acids. In nucleotides, the CDR3 is TGTGCCAGCAGGGCCATCAGGGTGGGGTACACTGAAGCTTTCTTT. It is translated as CASRAIRVGYTEAFF.

This chain links TRBV12-2 with TRBJ1-4. TRBV12-2 is assigned pseudogene status. CDR3 size: 18 residues. The CDR3 DNA follows: TGTGCAAGTCGCTTCTCAAAGGGGGGCAGGGCTCGAGGGGAAAAACTGTTTTTT. Its protein is CASRFSKGGRARGEKLFF.

The chain couples TRBV2 to TRBJ2-7; 11 positions agree with TRBD1. The CDR3 extends over 14 amino acids. Unmatched junction bases numbered 5, after V lost 5 bases and J lost 5 bases. The germline V gene encodes CDR1 SNHLY and CDR2 FYNNEI. Here the CDR3 reads CASSKDRGLDEQYF. Here the CDR3 DNA reads TGTGCCAGCAGTAAGGACAGGGGGCTTGACGAGCAGTACTTC.

This clone was seen just once. The gene calls are TRBV7-6 and TRBJ1-5; 7 bases map to TRBD1. The CDR3 contains 15 residues. Per the germline V gene, CDR1 is SGHVS and CDR2 is FNYEAQ. Trimming removed 1 base from V and 5 bases from J; junction bases left unmatched: 5. The CDR3 DNA sequence: TGTGCCAGCAGCTTAGGGGAGGGGGCCTATCAGCCCCAGCATTTT. This gives the protein CASSLGEGAYQPQHF.

The V and J genes are TRBV28 and TRBJ1-4; D unresolved. The CDR3 covers 14 residues. Germline lookup yields CDR1 MDHEN and CDR2 SYDVKM. The ends were cut back, 7 bases at V and 6 bases at J, with 15 bases in the middle. The CDR3 sequence: CASKDGRYYEKLFF. CDR3 coding DNA: TGTGCCAGCAAGGACGGCCGGTATTATGAAAAACTGTTTTTT.

This rearrangement joins TRBV7-3 to TRBJ2-5; no reliable D call. The CDR3 has 15 amino acids. Germline V gives CDR1 SGHTA, CDR2 FQGTGA. The germline V and J ends were trimmed by 1 base and 4 bases, with 13 bases remaining between them. The CDR3 loop reads CASSLSGSGVETQYF. CDR3 sequence (DNA): TGTGCCAGCAGCTTAAGTGGTTCCGGTGTAGAGACCCAGTACTTC.